This record concerns one T cell receptor beta chain sequence. Using immunoSEQ multiplex PCR, the repertoire was profiled, and TCRdb retains in-frame clones only, with some absent. The data hold 90,000 or so clones, with 83% observed a single time. Germline lookup yields CDR1 SGHTA and CDR2 FQGNSA. This CDR3 region has 15 residues. The germline V and J ends were trimmed by 4 bases and 2 bases, with 14 bases remaining between them. These data are taken from a study of radiotherapy plus CTLA-4 blockade in lung cancer. V and J are TRBV7-2 and TRBJ1-2; a weak D match, TRBD1 (5 bases). The receptor was isolated from a human donor with non-small cell lung cancer who had stable disease on radiotherapy plus ipilimumab. This material consisted of peripheral blood, taken from a patient treated with radiotherapy plus ipilimumab. The CDR3 spells CASSSRQGANYGYTF. DNA for the CDR3: TGTGCCAGCAGCTCCCGCCAAGGGGCCAACTATGGCTACACCTTC.